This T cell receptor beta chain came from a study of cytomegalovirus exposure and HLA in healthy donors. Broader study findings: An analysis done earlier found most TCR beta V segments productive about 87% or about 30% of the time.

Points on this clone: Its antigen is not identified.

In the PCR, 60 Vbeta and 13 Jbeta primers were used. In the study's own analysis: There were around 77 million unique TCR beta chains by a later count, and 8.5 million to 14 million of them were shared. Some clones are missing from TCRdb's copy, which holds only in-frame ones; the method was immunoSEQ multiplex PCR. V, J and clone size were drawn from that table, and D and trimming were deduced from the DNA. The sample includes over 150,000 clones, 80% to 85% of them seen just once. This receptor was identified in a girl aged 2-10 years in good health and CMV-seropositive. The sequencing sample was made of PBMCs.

The DNA for the CDR3 is TGTGCCAGCAGTGAAGACAGGGGGTTTACCCAAAGCTGGTCGGGAGCCAAAAACATTCAGTACTTC. As protein: CASSEDRGFTQSWSGAKNIQYF. This chain joins TRBV6-1 and TRBJ2-4; 8 positions match TRBD1. Trimming took 1 base from V and 0 from J; bases not matched to a gene: 20. This CDR3 is 22 amino acids long. Germline V CDR1 and CDR2: MNHNS, SASEGT.